These 15 T cell receptor beta chains came from one sample sequenced in a study of blood T cell repertoires in COVID-19. TCRdb's copy holds only in-frame clones and misses some; the assay was immunoSEQ multiplex PCR. The data show 270,000 or so clones, 81% seen once. The specimen sequenced was peripheral blood. The receptors shown here come from a woman aged 55-70 years with active or convalescent COVID-19.

V gene TRBV2 combines with J gene TRBJ1-1; TRBD1 aligns across 8 bases. Germline lookup yields CDR1 SNHLY and CDR2 FYNNEI. V lost 5 bases and J lost 11; bases outside the gene matches: 10. CDR3 size: 13 residues. CDR3 sequence: CASSTGQAGWAFF. The CDR3 coding sequence is TGTGCCAGCAGTACGGGACAGGCCGGATGGGCTTTCTTT.

V gene TRBV5-4 combines with J gene TRBJ2-3; 10 bases align to TRBD2. The germline CDR1 and CDR2 sequences are SGHNT and YYREEE (reference sequence). After removal of 6 bases from V and 5 bases from J, the junction contained 12 bases not matched to a gene. The CDR3 contains 16 residues. Here the CDR3 DNA reads TGTGCCAGCATCCGAAGCGGGGGGGCCAATTTAGATACGCAGTATTTT. It yields the protein CASIRSGGANLDTQYF.

The genes are TRBV14 and TRBJ1-2; no reliable D call. V dropped 4 bases and J dropped 4 bases, with 16 bases sitting between them. This CDR3 is built from 15 residues. Germline lookup yields CDR1 SGHDN and CDR2 FVKESK. The CDR3, as DNA: TGTGCCAGCAGCCCCCCTCTGCGTGACATCTATGGCTACACCTTC. It is translated as CASSPPLRDIYGYTF.

DNA for the CDR3: TGTGCCAGCAGTTTCACACGGGGCACTGAAGCTTTCTTT. Translating gives CASSFTRGTEAFF. The V and J genes are TRBV12-3 or TRBV12-4 and TRBJ1-1; no clear D. V was trimmed by 3 bases and J by 4 bases, leaving 9 bases between them. The CDR3 loop spans 13 amino acids.

J is TRBJ2-7 and V is TRBV4-3; the D is unclear. This CDR3 is 13 amino acids long. Germline V gene lookup returns CDR1 LGHNA and CDR2 YSLEER. V lost 0 bases, J lost 2 bases, and 5 bases lay in between. The CDR3 here is CASSQDRTYEQYF. The CDR3 DNA sequence: TGCGCCAGCAGCCAAGATAGAACCTACGAGCAGTACTTC.

The chain is built from TRBV10-3 and TRBJ2-7; 11 nucleotides line up with TRBD2. Germline loops: CDR1 ENHRY, CDR2 SYGVKD. J lost 4 bases, V lost 3 bases, and 8 bases had no gene match. This CDR3 has 16 residues. The CDR3 spells CAISEGLAGGGYEQYF. DNA of the CDR3: TGTGCCATCAGTGAAGGGCTAGCGGGGGGCGGTTACGAGCAGTACTTC.

The J gene is TRBJ1-6, the V gene TRBV19; TRBD1 agrees at 9 bases. After removal of 6 bases from V and 18 bases from J, the junction contained 9 bases not matched to a gene. The CDR3 extends over 12 amino acids. Looked up from germline, CDR1 is LNHDA and CDR2 is SQIVND (reference sequence). The DNA for the CDR3 is TGTGCCAGTAGACACACTGGACAGGGGACCCACTTT. Translating it yields CASRHTGQGTHF.

This clone was recorded only once. The chain joins TRBV4-1 to TRBJ1-1; TRBD1 agrees at 11 bases. Germline values: CDR1 MGHRA, CDR2 YSYEKL. V lost 4 bases and J lost 5; bases outside the gene matches: 9. This CDR3 is 16 amino acids long. CDR3 amino acids: CASSRGQGARITEAFF. CDR3 DNA sequence: TGCGCCAGCAGCCGCGGACAGGGGGCGCGTATAACTGAAGCTTTCTTT.

The chain joins TRBV6-5 to TRBJ2-5, with 8 bases aligning to TRBD2. V shed 7 bases, J shed 5 bases, and the junction held 9 bases outside the gene matches. CDR1 and CDR2 (germline): MNHEY, SVGAGI. The CDR3 contains 14 residues. CDR3 nucleotide sequence: TGTGCCAGCATTGGCGGGGGGCGGGGTGAGACCCAGTACTTC. Amino acids: CASIGGGRGETQYF.

This chain links TRBV19 with TRBJ2-7; a weak D match, TRBD1 (7 bases). CDR1 LNHDA and CDR2 SQIVND come from the germline V gene (reference sequence). This CDR3 comprises 15 residues. V lost 5 bases, J lost 2 bases, and 16 bases lay in between. CDR3 protein: CASSLRTGGAYEQYF. DNA for the CDR3: TGTGCCAGTAGTCTCCGGACAGGAGGGGCCTACGAGCAGTACTTC.

The chain carries TRBV7-2 and TRBJ1-4; D is perhaps TRBD1 (6 bases). Germline V gene sequence: CDR1 SGHTA, CDR2 FQGNSA. Trimming pared 5 bases from V and 5 bases from J, leaving 15 bases between. This CDR3 is built from 15 residues. The CDR3 DNA reads TGTGCCAGCAGCCCCCAGACAGGCCAGAATGAAAAACTGTTTTTT. Protein: CASSPQTGQNEKLFF.

The gene calls are TRBV9 and TRBJ2-7; maybe TRBD1 (5 bases). Trimming stripped 0 bases from V and 1 base from J, with 11 bases between. The CDR3 sequence is 15 residues long. Germline CDR1 is SGDLS and CDR2 is YYNGEE. This CDR3 reads CASSVEGLDSYEQYF. CDR3 bases: TGTGCCAGCAGCGTAGAGGGGCTAGATTCCTACGAGCAGTACTTC.

The J gene is TRBJ2-6, the V gene TRBV9; D ambiguous. The CDR3 extends over 16 amino acids. The V gene's germline CDR1 is SGDLS and CDR2 YYNGEE. The ends were cut back, 4 bases at V and 1 base at J, with 12 bases in the middle. DNA of the CDR3: TGTGCCAGCAGCCCCACTGACATTTCTGGGGCCAACGTCCTGACTTTC. Translating gives CASSPTDISGANVLTF. Full variable domain (rest looked up from reference TRBV9 and TRBJ2-6): DSGVTQTPKHLITATGQRVTLRCSPRSGDLSVYWYQQSLDQGLQFLIQYYNGEERAKGNILERFSAQQFPDLHSELNLSSLELGDSALYFCASSPTDISGANVLTFGAGSRLTVL.

In the case of this clone: The junction departs from germline at one end; a sequencing error may be responsible. J is TRBJ1-1 and V is TRBV5-4, with D tentatively TRBD1 (6 bases). The CDR3 is 13 residues long. Germline-derived CDR1 and CDR2 are SGHNT and YYREEE (reference sequence). The CDR3 sequence: CASSLDRDTEAFF. CDR3 nucleotides: TGTGCCAGCAGCCTGGACCGGGACACCGAAGCTTTCTTT.

The chain uses TRBV6-5 and TRBJ1-5; 9 nucleotides align to TRBD1. The CDR3 contains 13 residues. Germline CDR1 reads MNHEY; CDR2 reads SVGAGI. V was pared by 6 bases and J by 4 bases, with 1 base of the junction left unmatched. The CDR3 sequence: CASRQGANQPQHF. The CDR3 DNA follows: TGTGCCAGCAGACAGGGGGCGAATCAGCCCCAGCATTTT.